Listed here are 11 T cell receptor beta chains from one sample, sequenced in a study of T cell responses to AZD1222 COVID-19 vaccine (dated by TCRdb to the early 2020s). The time point label on this specimen signifies: about 28 days (+/-7) after the second vaccine dose. The protocol used for the library was the immunoSEQ multiplex PCR assay. Not all clones reach the TCRdb copy of this immuneACCESS table, which keeps in-frame sequences only. Checked studies attribute under half of the gap to unresolved V genes and leave the rest unexplained. In all, the sample holds 140,000 or so clones, and roughly 91% of those were seen once. The top ten hold approximately 3% of the sample. This specimen was peripheral blood, taken 28 days after the second AZD1222 dose. These receptors came from an adult who received the AZD1222 COVID-19 vaccine.

The V gene is TRBV12-3 or TRBV12-4, the J gene TRBJ1-2; perhaps TRBD1 as D (6 bases). The V and J ends lost 3 bases and 6 bases respectively, with 11 bases between them. The length of the CDR3 is 13 residues. DNA of the CDR3: TGTGCCAGCAGTTTTCCGGGGGCTGATGGCTACACCTTC. Translation gives CASSFPGADGYTF.

With respect to this clone: One end of the junction varies from germline; a read error may be responsible. The rearrangement uses TRBV4-3 and TRBJ2-3; tentatively, D is TRBD1 (5 bases). The CDR3 runs to 15 residues. Germline-derived CDR1 and CDR2 are LGHNA and YSLEER. The CDR3 region is CASSQEKSATGTQYF. The CDR3 coding sequence is TGCGCCAGCAGCCAAGAAAAGAGCGCCACAGGTACGCAGTATTTT.

This clone showed up many times. The chain links TRBV13 to TRBJ2-7, with 10 bases matching TRBD2. The CDR3 totals 16 residues. Trimming removed 5 bases from V and 10 bases from J; junction bases left unmatched: 17. Germline assignment: CDR1 PRHDT and CDR2 FYEKMQ (reference sequence). CDR3 nucleotide sequence: TGTGCCAGCAGCCCCTTAACTAGCGGGACCTCTCGGTATCAGTACTTC. It translates to CASSPLTSGTSRYQYF. Filled out from reference TRBV13 and TRBJ2-7, the complete variable domain reads AAGVIQSPRHLIKEKRETATLKCYPIPRHDTVYWYQQGPGQDPQFLISFYEKMQSDKGSIPDRFSAQQFSDYHSELNMSSLELGDSALYFCASSPLTSGTSRYQYFGPGTRLTVT.

This chain links TRBV7-2 with TRBJ1-6, with TRBD1 matching 7 bases. The CDR3 contains 18 residues. The V and J ends lost 0 bases and 0 bases, in that order; junction bases with no gene match: 5. Germline loops: CDR1 SGHTA, CDR2 FQGNSA. The CDR3 nucleotides read TGTGCCAGCAGCTTAGCGGGAAGGGGGCTCTCCTATAATTCACCCCTCCACTTT. Its translation: CASSLAGRGLSYNSPLHF.

This clone was picked up one time. The junction departs from germline at one end; a sequencing error may be responsible. CDR3 protein: CASSHGASGGAETQYF. Here the CDR3 DNA reads TGTGCTAGCAGCCATGGGGCTAGCGGGGGGGCAGAGACCCAGTACTTC. The chain links TRBV7-7 to TRBJ2-5; the match to TRBD2 covers 12 bases. Germline CDR1 SSHAT, CDR2 FNYEAQ (reference sequence). CDR3 length equals 16 residues.

The chain carries TRBV11-2 and TRBJ1-6; D remains ambiguous. The germline V gene encodes CDR1 SGHAT and CDR2 FQNNGV. CDR3 length: 14 amino acids. Trimming pared 4 bases from V and 10 bases from J, leaving 14 bases between. The DNA for the CDR3 is TGTGCCAGCAGCTCTGGGGTCTTCGGGTCACCCCTCCACTTT. It translates to CASSSGVFGSPLHF.

The genes are TRBV18 and TRBJ2-7, with TRBD1 identical over 9 bases. This CDR3 has 17 residues. V was pared by 2 bases and J by 7 bases, with 15 bases of the junction left unmatched. Germline-derived CDR1 and CDR2 are KGHSH and LQKENI. The CDR3 DNA reads TGTGCCAGCTCACCAGAACTCCCGGGACAGGGACTTACAGAGCAGTACTTC. Translating gives CASSPELPGQGLTEQYF.

The rearrangement uses TRBV7-2 and TRBJ2-7, with 10 bases matching TRBD1. V gave up 6 bases and J gave up 1 base; unmatched junction bases: 3. Germline CDR1 reads SGHTA; CDR2 reads FQGNSA. The CDR3 consists of 14 residues. CDR3 nucleotides: TGTGCCAGCAGTCGGGACAGGGGTTCCTACGAGCAGTACTTC. Amino acids: CASSRDRGSYEQYF.

The chain joins TRBV28 to TRBJ2-3, with TRBD2 identical over 10 bases. The J segment lost 11 bases and the V segment lost 2 bases, leaving 10 bases of the junction unmatched. Per germline, CDR1 MDHEN and CDR2 SYDVKM. This CDR3 region has 15 residues. The DNA of the CDR3 is TGTGCCAGCAGTTTAGAGGAACTAGCGGGACGGGGGCAGTATTTT. Residues: CASSLEELAGRGQYF.

This chain connects TRBV28 to TRBJ2-5; weak D call: TRBD1 (6 bases). Germline V lookup: CDR1 MDHEN, CDR2 SYDVKM. Trimming stripped 5 bases from V and 9 bases from J, with 19 bases between. The CDR3 length is 14 residues. In nucleotides, the CDR3 is TGTGCCAGCAGTCTAACGGGACACCCCTCGGCCCAGTACTTC. It yields the protein CASSLTGHPSAQYF.

V is TRBV2 and J is TRBJ2-3, with D uncertain. CDR1 and CDR2 from the germline V gene are SNHLY and FYNNEI. Trimming stripped 5 bases from V and 2 bases from J, with 11 bases between. CDR3 length equals 14 residues. The CDR3: CASSRRINTDTQYF. The CDR3 region has the DNA TGTGCCAGCAGTAGACGGATTAACACAGATACGCAGTATTTT.